This record looks at one T cell receptor beta chain sequence and its context. This clonotype was recorded many times. Its antigen is still unknown. Per-base quality was not reported, and no clone a single base away is much larger than it. The CDR3 covers 14 residues, taking in both the cysteine and the phenylalanine. The read is trimmed to its CDR3 DNA, 42 bases read in frame from base 1. V is cut back by 6 bases and J by 10 bases, with 14 bases in the junction unmatched. Profiling of TCR beta VDJ combinations and CDR3 sequences used genomic DNA as the template. TCR repertoire sequencing was run on an Illumina HiSeq 2000. As for the authors' bioinformatics: TRBV/TRBJ rearrangement plots, CDR3 size and DJ length profiles, and Simpson's diversity index were used to evaluate the repertoires. The immunodominant clone was defined as the most abundant DNA sequence in deep sequencing data. CDR3 amino acid sequences were screened for sharing across subjects and were compared with published repertoires and the VDJdb database. The public reads were run again by TCRdb, first through fastp at Q25 and then through MiXCR, and only productive beta chains were kept. When rows share a CDR3 protein, they turn into one entry using the most common DNA and genes. For this entry, the V and J calls and clone size follow TCRdb and not the study's own pipeline. Across this sample there are 100,000 to 150,000 distinct CDR3 sequences, with 48% seen only once. 2% to 3% of the sample rests with the top ten.

This sample was included in a study of CD8+CD57+ T cells in acquired aplastic anemia (dated by TCRdb to the late 2010s). At the level of the whole study: DNA extracted from sorted CD4+ and CD8+ cells had a mean of approximately 3.4 ug, with a range of roughly 0.18 to 27.4 ug. Healthy donor samples averaged about 10 million reads for CD4+ and 11 million to 14 million for CD8+ cells. Overall results and qualifications from the work: Between patients and healthy controls, no significant difference in CD8+ Simpson's diversity was found (P=0.060). Although roughly 29 CD8+ CDR3 sequences were shared by patients and controls, these sequences appeared highly expressed in patients and within the immunodominant clones of patients.

In this study, sorted CD4+ and CD8+ T cells from the blood of healthy subjects and of severe aplastic anemia patients had their TCR repertoires deep-sequenced. Ficoll-Paque density gradient centrifugation was used to isolate peripheral blood mononuclear cells. Before DNA extraction, CD4+ and CD8+ T cells were sorted by FACS or by magnetic beads. This clonotype was obtained from a human donor in good health, serving as a control. Sequences were obtained from sorted CD4+, CD8+, or CD8+CD57+ T cells (not recorded which) from PBMCs. Here the chain combines TRBV12-3 or TRBV12-4 and TRBJ1-2; 7 middle bases align to TRBD1. In nucleotides, the sequence is TGTGCCAGCAGCTTACAGGGGAAGGGGGGCCCCTACACCTTC. It codes for CASSLQGKGGPYTF.